These 12 T cell receptor beta chains originate from one sample sequenced in a study of CD4 T cells in relation to SARS-CoV-2 and coronaviruses. Assay: immunoSEQ multiplex PCR; the TCRdb copy retains only in-frame clones and omits some. The repertoire consists of about 56,000 clones, with under 95% occurring once and the leading ten covering around 0.43%. The source material was naive CD4+ T cells from PBMCs. Subset here: naive CD4+ T cells isolated by negative enrichment. These TCRs come from an adult with COVID-19.

The chain couples TRBV3-1 (or the pseudogene TRBV3-2) to TRBJ2-3; 15 bases are a match to TRBD2. The trim removed 0 bases at V and 6 bases at J, leaving 16 bases unmatched. The CDR3 loop spans 21 amino acids. Germline values: CDR1 LGHDT, CDR2 YNNKEL (reference sequence). CDR3 sequence (DNA): TGTGCCAGCAGCCAAGAAGGGCCCGGGACTAGCGGGAGGCCTTGGGGTGATACGCAGTATTTT. Translation gives CASSQEGPGTSGRPWGDTQYF.

The J gene is TRBJ2-5, the V gene TRBV23-1; 9 bases line up with TRBD2. TRBV23-1 is an ORF, and what it does is uncertain. V lost 4 bases to trimming and J lost 3 bases; unmatched junction nucleotides: 9. CDR3 length: 16 residues. The CDR3, as DNA: TGCGCCAGCAGTCCTCCCGGGGCGGGAGGGAAAGAGACCCAGTACTTC. Residues: CASSPPGAGGKETQYF.

This chain links TRBV19 with TRBJ1-5; D call uncertain. This CDR3 spans 12 amino acids. Trimming shortened V by 10 bases and J by 4 bases, and 11 bases separated the two germline ends. Germline loops: CDR1 LNHDA, CDR2 SQIVND (reference sequence). In DNA, the CDR3 is TGTGCCACTTCGGACGGTAATCAGCCCCAGCATTTT. Translation gives CATSDGNQPQHF.

CDR3 sequence reads: CASSPGLAGTTEQFF. As DNA, the CDR3 is TGTGCCAGCAGCCCAGGACTAGCGGGAACGACTGAGCAGTTCTTC. The chain joins TRBV7-2 to TRBJ2-1; 12 bases match TRBD2. CDR1 is SGHTA and CDR2 is FQGNSA in the germline V gene. The CDR3 has 15 amino acids. Losses at the gene ends were 5 bases for V and 9 bases for J; bases not matched to a gene: 8.

This chain joins TRBV28 and TRBJ2-2; no clear D gene. The CDR3 runs 16 residues. The V and J ends lost 5 bases and 3 bases respectively, with 16 bases between them. CDR1 is MDHEN and CDR2 is SYDVKM in the germline V gene. CDR3 in amino acids: CASSIRALRYTGELFF. CDR3 bases: TGTGCCAGCAGTATTAGGGCTTTGCGATACACCGGGGAGCTGTTTTTT.

The chain links TRBV20-1 to TRBJ2-5; D is undetermined. Germline V lookup: CDR1 DFQATT, CDR2 SNEGSKA (reference sequence). V was cut by 3 bases and J by 4 bases, with 6 bases left in between. The CDR3 runs to 11 residues. CDR3 DNA sequence: TGCAGTGCTAGTGGAGTAGAGACCCAGTACTTC. Its translation is CSASGVETQYF.

The CDR3 reads CASSFGLFRGYTF. DNA for the CDR3: TGTGCCAGCAGCTTCGGTTTGTTCCGTGGCTACACCTTC. This rearrangement joins TRBV7-9 to TRBJ1-2; D ambiguous. The germline V and J ends were trimmed by 3 bases and 7 bases, with 12 bases remaining between them. CDR3 size: 13 residues. In germline, CDR1 is SEHNR, CDR2 FQNEAQ (reference sequence).

The J gene is TRBJ1-2, the V gene TRBV24-1; D is uncertain. The ends were cut back, 2 bases at V and 2 bases at J, with 5 bases in the middle. Germline CDR1 and CDR2: KGHDR and SFDVKD. The length of the CDR3 is 13 residues. CDR3 sequence reads: CATSDSPNYGYTF. DNA for the CDR3: TGTGCCACCAGTGATTCCCCGAACTATGGCTACACCTTC.

The chain uses TRBV28 and TRBJ2-5, with 8 bases fitting TRBD1. The trim removed 3 bases at V and 2 bases at J, leaving 5 bases unmatched. Per the germline V gene, CDR1 is MDHEN and CDR2 is SYDVKM. This CDR3 has 15 residues. The CDR3 DNA sequence: TGTGCCAGCAGTTTGGACAGGGTTCGGCAAGAGACCCAGTACTTC. Protein sequence: CASSLDRVRQETQYF.

The V call is TRBV18, the J call TRBJ2-7; tentatively, D is TRBD1 (7 bases). The CDR3 sequence is 13 residues long. CDR1 KGHSH and CDR2 LQKENI come from the germline V gene. Deletions cut 5 bases from V and 4 bases from J, with 12 bases between. CDR3 nucleotides: TGTGCCAGCTCAGGGGGGACAGTTTACGAGCAGTACTTC. Translation gives CASSGGTVYEQYF.

V usage is TRBV21-1 and J usage is TRBJ2-2; the table assigns TRBD2, which was not confirmed against the DNA. TRBV21-1 is noted as a pseudogene. The CDR3 has 18 amino acids. CDR3 residues: CASTYPRDVKKNTGELFF. CDR3 DNA: TGTGCCAGCACCTACCCGCGGGACGTAAAAAAGAACACCGGGGAGCTGTTTTTT.

To note about this clone: At one boundary the junction diverges from the germline segment, which might be a read error. V and J are TRBV7-2 and TRBJ2-2; perhaps TRBD1 as D (6 bases). This CDR3 region has 16 residues. CDR1 is SGHTA and CDR2 is FQGNSA in the germline V gene. The CDR3 loop is CASTLEGGFTTGELFF. In DNA form, the CDR3 reads TGTGCCAGCACCTTAGAAGGGGGATTTACCACCGGGGAGCTGTTTTTT.